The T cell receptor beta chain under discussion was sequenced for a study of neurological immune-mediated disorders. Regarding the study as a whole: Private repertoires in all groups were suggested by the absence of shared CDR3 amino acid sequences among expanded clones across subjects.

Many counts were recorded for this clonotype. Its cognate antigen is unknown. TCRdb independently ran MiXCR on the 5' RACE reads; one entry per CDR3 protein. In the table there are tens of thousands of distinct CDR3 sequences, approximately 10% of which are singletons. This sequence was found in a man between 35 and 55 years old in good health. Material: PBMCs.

The CDR3 DNA reads TGTGCCACCAGCAGATCCCTCCCTTGGGGTACTCAGGGCTACGAGCAGTACTTC. This sequence encodes CATSRSLPWGTQGYEQYF. V gene TRBV15 combines with J gene TRBJ2-7; weak D call: TRBD1 (5 bases). Trimming removed 2 bases from V and 3 bases from J, with 23 bases in between. CDR1 and CDR2 from the germline V gene are LNHNV and YYDKDF (reference sequence). The CDR3 is 18 amino acids.